One and the same sample provided the 25 T cell receptor beta chains below, sequenced in a study of T-cell reconstitution after alpha-beta-depleted transplantation in children. Library preparation (for TCRbeta) was performed with unique molecular identifiers. TCRdb analysed the PCR reads with MiXCR anew, one entry per CDR3 protein. Of fewer than 250,000 distinct CDR3 sequences listed, 17% are singletons. The specimen comprised PBMCs, mostly from graft donor cells, sampled 360 days after TCRalphabeta/CD19-depleted stem cell transplant. These TCRs come from a male patient under 10 years old who had a stem cell transplant for acute lymphoblastic leukemia, so the T cells may come from the graft donor.

The table lists this clonotype with a count of one. This chain joins TRBV7-9 and TRBJ1-2, with 9 bases lining up with TRBD1. From germline, CDR1 is SEHNR and CDR2 FQNEAQ (reference sequence). Trimming cost V 7 bases and J 6 bases; bases outside gene matches: 6. The CDR3 has 13 residues. CDR3 amino acids: CASNEGQGDGYTF. DNA for the CDR3: TGTGCCAGCAATGAGGGACAGGGAGATGGCTACACCTTC. Together with reference TRBV7-9 and TRBJ1-2, the CDR3 gives the full variable domain: DTGVSQNPRHKITKRGQNVTFRCDPISEHNRLYWYRQTLGQGPEFLTYFQNEAQLEKSRLLSDRFSAERPKGSFSTLEIQRTEQGDSAMYLCASNEGQGDGYTFGSGTRLTVV.

J is TRBJ1-2 and V is TRBV6-5, with D possibly matching TRBD1 (6 bases). The CDR3 totals 14 residues. The germline CDR1 and CDR2 sequences are MNHEY and SVGAGI. V lost 4 bases and J lost 5, with 14 bases in between. The CDR3 here is CASSSRTVRYGYTF. CDR3 coding DNA: TGTGCCAGCAGTTCGAGGACAGTACGGTATGGCTACACCTTC.

The chain employs TRBV7-6 and TRBJ2-1, with TRBD2 matching over 7 bases. The CDR3 runs 18 residues. Germline lookup yields CDR1 SGHVS and CDR2 FNYEAQ. J lost 7 bases, V lost 1 base, and 16 bases had no gene match. The CDR3 is CASSLVSSGSYRSNEQFF. The CDR3 DNA sequence: TGTGCCAGCAGCTTAGTTAGTAGCGGGTCCTACCGATCTAATGAGCAGTTCTTC.

The chain uses TRBV6-2 or TRBV6-3 and TRBJ1-1; D might be TRBD1 (5 bases). V was pared by 6 bases and J by 1 base, with 15 bases between. The CDR3 runs 15 residues. The germline CDR1 and CDR2 sequences are MNHEY and SVGEGT. DNA of the CDR3: TGTGCCAGCAGCTCACCCAGTACAGGGAACACTGAAGCTTTCTTT. This codes for CASSSPSTGNTEAFF.

This clonotype has more than one count but fewer than ten. The chain combines TRBV5-6 with TRBJ2-2, with D maybe TRBD2 (6 bases). The germline gives CDR1 SGHDT, CDR2 YYEEEE. Trimming took 6 bases from V and 0 from J, leaving 15 bases between them. The CDR3 length is 16 residues. The CDR3 coding sequence is TGTGCCAGCACCCGATGGAGGGGATCGAACACCGGGGAGCTGTTTTTT. It translates to CASTRWRGSNTGELFF. The full variable domain, completed using reference TRBV5-6 and TRBJ2-2, is DAGVTQSPTHLIKTRGQQVTLRCSPKSGHDTVSWYQQALGQGPQFIFQYYEEEERQRGNFPDRFSGHQFPNYSSELNVNALLLGDSALYLCASTRWRGSNTGELFFGEGSRLTVL.

V is TRBV7-9 and J is TRBJ2-3; weak D call: TRBD2 (5 bases). Trimming took 6 bases from V and 2 from J, leaving 9 bases between them. The CDR3 totals 13 residues. Germline CDR1 reads SEHNR; CDR2 reads FQNEAQ (reference sequence). CDR3 amino acids: CASRDLLTDTQYF. Written as DNA, the CDR3 is TGTGCCAGCAGGGACTTACTCACAGATACGCAGTATTTT.

The rearrangement links TRBV21-1 to TRBJ2-1; the tabulated D call, TRBD1, remains unverified against the DNA. TRBV21-1 is shown as a pseudogene. The CDR3 is made up of 15 amino acids. The CDR3 sequence: CASSKDFRGSYEQFF. DNA of the CDR3: TGTGCCAGCAGCAAAGATTTCCGGGGGTCCTATGAGCAGTTCTTC.

The chain combines TRBV6-2 or TRBV6-3 with TRBJ2-3, with a tentative D call TRBD2 (5 bases). CDR1 and CDR2 (germline): MNHEY, SVGEGT. The CDR3 totals 12 residues. V dropped 0 bases and J dropped 11 bases, with 9 bases sitting between them. The CDR3 is CASSYSPGMQYF. CDR3 nucleotide sequence: TGTGCCAGCAGTTACTCCCCCGGGATGCAGTATTTT.

The chain couples TRBV6-4 to TRBJ2-7; possible D gene TRBD1, 5 bases. Deletions cut 7 bases from V and 2 bases from J, with 12 bases between. Germline CDR1 reads MRHNA; CDR2 reads SNTAGT. There are 13 residues in the CDR3. CDR3 in DNA: TGTGCCAGCACCGACAGTGCTACCTACGAGCAGTACTTC. Amino acid sequence: CASTDSATYEQYF.

Only a few counts were recorded for this clonotype. V and J are TRBV20-1 and TRBJ1-4; maybe TRBD1 (5 bases). V shed 3 bases and J shed 6 bases, with 11 bases lying between them. Germline V gene lookup returns CDR1 DFQATT and CDR2 SNEGSKA (reference sequence). This CDR3 comprises 13 residues. CDR3: CSARGVRDEKLFF. Written as DNA, the CDR3 is TGCAGTGCTAGGGGGGTCCGGGATGAAAAACTGTTTTTT.

This clonotype appeared a few times. The chain employs TRBV25-1 and TRBJ2-3, with 7 nucleotides matching TRBD1. The CDR3 loop spans 15 amino acids. V trimming: 4 bases; J trimming: 2 bases; junction bases outside the gene matches: 6. The V gene's germline CDR1 is MGHDK and CDR2 SYGVNS. As DNA, the CDR3 is TGTGCCAGCAGTGGACAGGGTCAGGCCACAGATACGCAGTATTTT. Encoded protein: CASSGQGQATDTQYF. Looking up the rest from reference TRBV25-1 and TRBJ2-3 gives the full variable domain: EADIYQTPRYLVIGTGKKITLECSQTMGHDKMYWYQQDPGMELHLIHYSYGVNSTEKGDLSSESTVSRIRTEHFPLTLESARPSHTSQYLCASSGQGQATDTQYFGPGTRLTVL.

This sequence joins TRBV5-1 and TRBJ2-7; maybe TRBD2 (7 bases). V dropped 0 bases and J dropped 0 bases, with 10 bases sitting between them. Germline V gene sequence: CDR1 SGHRS, CDR2 YFSETQ. The CDR3 is made up of 15 amino acids. The CDR3 reads CASSLDAGASYEQYF. The CDR3 DNA follows: TGCGCCAGCAGCTTGGACGCGGGGGCCTCCTACGAGCAGTACTTC.

The chain's CDR3 is CASLLGGAGETQYF. The DNA of the CDR3 is TGTGCCAGCTTACTCGGGGGGGCGGGTGAGACCCAGTACTTC. The chain recombines TRBV7-9 with TRBJ2-5; 8 bases are a match to TRBD2. CDR3 length equals 14 residues. Per the germline V gene, CDR1 is SEHNR and CDR2 is FQNEAQ (reference sequence). V trimming: 8 bases; J trimming: 5 bases; junction bases outside the gene matches: 10.

The chain couples TRBV5-1 to TRBJ1-5; D is ambiguous. CDR3 size: 15 residues. Germline V gives CDR1 SGHRS, CDR2 YFSETQ. V lost 0 bases and J 7 bases, leaving 14 bases between the germline ends. The CDR3 is CASSLEGYKNQPQHF. The DNA of the CDR3 is TGCGCCAGCAGCTTGGAGGGATATAAAAACCAGCCCCAGCATTTT.

This clonotype was counted between two and nine times. The gene calls are TRBV12-3 or TRBV12-4 and TRBJ2-2; D is perhaps TRBD2 (6 bases). The CDR3 extends over 14 amino acids. V lost 6 bases to trimming and J lost 0 bases, with 8 bases between them. CDR3 sequence: CASRRDSNTGELFF. CDR3 sequence (DNA): TGTGCCAGCAGGCGGGACTCGAACACCGGGGAGCTGTTTTTT.

J is TRBJ2-1 and V is TRBV9; 7 nucleotides align to TRBD2. V was pared by 3 bases and J by 7 bases, with 16 bases of the junction left unmatched. The length of the CDR3 is 17 residues. Per the germline V gene, CDR1 is SGDLS and CDR2 is YYNGEE. The CDR3 region is CASSERVRGIQKNEQFF. The DNA for the CDR3 is TGTGCCAGCAGCGAGAGAGTGCGGGGGATACAGAAGAATGAGCAGTTCTTC.

The rearrangement links TRBV5-1 to TRBJ1-5; 10 bases map to TRBD1. This CDR3 has 15 residues. With 4 bases clipped from V and 6 bases from J, the junction kept 7 bases outside the gene matches. CDR1 is SGHRS, CDR2 YFSETQ, per germline. The CDR3, as DNA: TGCGCCAGCAGCACTGGGACAGGGGAGGGTCAGCCCCAGCATTTT. It yields the protein CASSTGTGEGQPQHF.

This sequence joins TRBV29-1 and TRBJ2-5; possible D gene TRBD2, 5 bases. The germline V gene encodes CDR1 SQVTM and CDR2 ANQGSEA. CDR3 length: 14 amino acids. Trimming took 4 bases from V and 5 from J, leaving 17 bases between them. The CDR3, as DNA: TGCAGCGTTGTGCCATTAGAGGGTTGGGAGACCCAGTACTTC. Translation: CSVVPLEGWETQYF.

This clonotype was recorded many times. The DNA of the CDR3 is TGTGCCAGCAGTTTACCGGTCAGGGAAGCTTTCTTT. Its translation: CASSLPVREAFF. The chain uses TRBV28 and TRBJ1-1; no clear D. V lost 2 bases, J lost 8 bases, and 9 bases lay in between. The CDR3 sequence is 12 residues long. Germline loops: CDR1 MDHEN, CDR2 SYDVKM.

This clonotype was picked up a small number of times. The J gene is TRBJ2-7, the V gene TRBV15; no clear D. Per germline, CDR1 LNHNV and CDR2 YYDKDF (reference sequence). The CDR3 length is 16 residues. V shed 0 bases and J shed 4 bases, with 16 bases lying between them. CDR3 bases: TGTGCCACCAGCAGAGAGAGGTCCGACTTCGGGTACGAGCAGTACTTC. Translating it yields CATSRERSDFGYEQYF.

This clonotype was detected a few times. The chain combines TRBV12-3 or TRBV12-4 with TRBJ1-1; 9 bases fit TRBD1. This CDR3 is built from 15 residues. V shed 3 bases and J 3 bases; nucleotides not matched to a gene: 5. DNA of the CDR3: TGTGCCAGCAGTTTCTGGGACAGGGCCGACACTGAAGCTTTCTTT. This encodes CASSFWDRADTEAFF.

The CDR3 DNA is TGTGCCAGCAGCTTAGACACACCAGAGACCCAGTACTTC. Its protein is CASSLDTPETQYF. This chain joins TRBV7-2 and TRBJ2-5; D gene unclear. Looked up from germline, CDR1 is SGHTA and CDR2 is FQGNSA. This CDR3 has 13 amino acids. V was clipped by 1 base and J by 4 bases, with 7 bases between them.

This clonotype has a handful of counts. The chain's CDR3 is CASSGTGGMPGNTIYF. The DNA of the CDR3 is TGTGCCAGCAGTGGGACAGGGGGCATGCCTGGAAACACCATATATTTT. V usage is TRBV6-1 and J usage is TRBJ1-3; 11 nucleotides match TRBD1. The V segment lost 4 bases and the J segment 2 bases; nucleotides outside the gene matches: 4. The CDR3 is 16 amino acids. CDR1 and CDR2 from the germline V gene are MNHNS and SASEGT.

This clonotype appeared a few times. The V call is TRBV7-9, the J call TRBJ1-2, with a weak D call TRBD1 (5 bases). Germline assignment: CDR1 SEHNR and CDR2 FQNEAQ (reference sequence). The length of the CDR3 is 16 residues. Trimming shortened V by 1 base and J by 8 bases, and 20 bases separated the two germline ends. The CDR3 DNA is TGTGCCAGCAGCTTAGATTCAACGGGGCAGGCGGAAGGCTACACCTTC. Its translation: CASSLDSTGQAEGYTF.

This clonotype was seen only a few times. The V and J genes are TRBV11-3 and TRBJ2-1; TRBD1 matches at 9 bases. This CDR3 is 16 amino acids long. V trimming: 5 bases; J trimming: 4 bases; junction bases outside the gene matches: 9. Germline V gene data show CDR1 as SGHNT and CDR2 as YENEEA. The chain's CDR3 is CASSPLGQGHYNEQFF. The CDR3 region has the DNA TGTGCCAGCAGCCCGCTGGGACAGGGACATTACAATGAGCAGTTCTTC.